A selection of T cell receptor beta chains follows, all from one sample in a study of identical twins. TCRdb called the 5' RACE reads again in MiXCR, with one record for every CDR3 protein. This sample carries 540,000 or so distinct CDR3 sequences, about 20% of them seen once, and the ten largest clones take 0.48%. These data also featured in a second study, about yellow fever vaccine responses in identical twins.

Specimen: CD4+ T cells sorted from blood. The receptor source for this set is a woman aged 18-29 years in good health. Both conserved end residues are part of each CDR3. A D gene is named only where the DNA matches it firmly. A clone size is listed for some rows: how often the clone was seen (once, few, many), or a class if it is expanded.

v_call: TRBV3-1
d_call: NA
clone_size: few
j_call: TRBJ1-1
cdr3_aa: CASSQGVWTEAFF
cdr3_nt: TGTGCCAGCAGCCAAGGGGTTTGGACTGAAGCTTTCTTT

v_call: TRBV20-1
d_call: NA
clone_size: NA
j_call: TRBJ2-5
cdr3_aa: CSTQKQETQYF
cdr3_nt: TGCAGTACGCAAAAGCAAGAGACCCAGTACTTC

v_call: TRBV5-1
d_call: NA
clone_size: few
j_call: TRBJ2-2
cdr3_aa: CASSLALGVRTGELFF
cdr3_nt: TGCGCCAGCAGCTTGGCTCTGGGGGTCCGCACCGGGGAGCTGTTTTTT

v_call: TRBV28
d_call: TRBD2
clone_size: NA
j_call: TRBJ2-1
cdr3_aa: CASSFGTSGSYNEQFF
cdr3_nt: TGTGCCAGCAGTTTTGGGACTAGCGGGAGCTACAATGAGCAGTTCTTC

v_call: TRBV14
d_call: TRBD1
clone_size: few
j_call: TRBJ2-2
cdr3_aa: CASSRHRGSTGELFF
cdr3_nt: TGTGCCAGCAGCCGCCACAGGGGGTCGACCGGGGAGCTGTTTTTT

v_call: TRBV20-1
d_call: NA
clone_size: NA
j_call: TRBJ2-2
cdr3_aa: CSARVPTQPTGELFF
cdr3_nt: TGCAGTGCTAGAGTGCCAACCCAGCCCACCGGGGAGCTGTTTTTT

v_call: TRBV5-1
d_call: NA
clone_size: few
j_call: TRBJ1-3
cdr3_aa: CASSLEPGGGNTIYF
cdr3_nt: TGCGCCAGCAGCTTGGAACCGGGAGGTGGAAACACCATATATTTT

v_call: TRBV29-1
d_call: TRBD1
clone_size: NA
j_call: TRBJ2-7
cdr3_aa: CSVEEQGRSYEQYF
cdr3_nt: TGCAGCGTTGAAGAACAGGGGAGATCCTACGAGCAGTACTTC

v_call: TRBV5-5
d_call: NA
clone_size: NA
j_call: TRBJ2-7
cdr3_aa: CASSLQPALSSYEQYF
cdr3_nt: TGTGCCAGCAGCTTGCAGCCAGCGCTAAGCTCCTACGAGCAGTACTTC

v_call: TRBV12-3/TRBV12-4
d_call: TRBD1
clone_size: NA
j_call: TRBJ2-2
cdr3_aa: CASVLTGTGGWAGELFF
cdr3_nt: TGTGCCAGCGTTCTTACCGGGACAGGGGGCTGGGCCGGGGAGCTGTTTTTT

v_call: TRBV6-5
d_call: NA
clone_size: few
j_call: TRBJ2-3
cdr3_aa: CASSYSGAGHADTQYF
cdr3_nt: TGTGCCAGCAGTTACTCGGGGGCAGGCCACGCAGATACGCAGTATTTT

v_call: TRBV4-1
d_call: TRBD2
clone_size: NA
j_call: TRBJ2-1
cdr3_aa: CASESSGSPEQFF
cdr3_nt: TGCGCCAGCGAGTCTAGCGGGAGCCCTGAGCAGTTCTTC

v_call: TRBV15
d_call: TRBD2
clone_size: NA
j_call: TRBJ2-5
cdr3_aa: CATSNSGGGTQYF
cdr3_nt: TGTGCCACCAGCAACTCGGGGGGAGGGACCCAGTACTTC

v_call: TRBV6-1
d_call: NA
clone_size: few
j_call: TRBJ1-5
cdr3_aa: CASSEGGYSNQPQHF
cdr3_nt: TGTGCCAGCAGTGAGGGTGGATATAGCAATCAGCCCCAGCATTTT

v_call: TRBV4-2
d_call: TRBD2
clone_size: NA
j_call: TRBJ2-7
cdr3_aa: CASSQDELAYEQYF
cdr3_nt: TGTGCCAGCAGCCAAGATGAACTAGCGTACGAGCAGTACTTC

v_call: TRBV27
d_call: NA
clone_size: NA
j_call: TRBJ2-7
cdr3_aa: CASSSPDRYEQYF
cdr3_nt: TGTGCCAGCAGTTCCCCCGACAGGTACGAGCAGTACTTC

v_call: TRBV7-9
d_call: NA
clone_size: NA
j_call: TRBJ1-1
cdr3_aa: CASSSGYANTEAFF
cdr3_nt: TGTGCCAGCAGCTCAGGGTACGCGAACACTGAAGCTTTCTTT

v_call: TRBV10-2
d_call: TRBD2
clone_size: many
j_call: TRBJ2-1
cdr3_aa: CASSGISGSSYNEQFF
cdr3_nt: TGCGCCAGCAGTGGGATTAGCGGGAGCTCCTACAATGAGCAGTTCTTC

v_call: TRBV20-1
d_call: TRBD1
clone_size: few
j_call: TRBJ2-5
cdr3_aa: CSAAGQGAGTQYF
cdr3_nt: TGCAGTGCAGCTGGACAGGGGGCCGGGACCCAGTACTTC

v_call: TRBV7-9
d_call: TRBD2
clone_size: few
j_call: TRBJ2-1
cdr3_aa: CASSFQLGLGYNEQFF
cdr3_nt: TGTGCCAGCAGCTTCCAATTGGGACTAGGCTACAATGAGCAGTTCTTC

v_call: TRBV7-6
d_call: NA
clone_size: NA
j_call: TRBJ2-7
cdr3_aa: CASRLTGGVYEQYF
cdr3_nt: TGTGCCAGCAGATTAACAGGAGGAGTCTACGAGCAGTACTTC

v_call: TRBV7-9
d_call: TRBD2
clone_size: few
j_call: TRBJ2-7
cdr3_aa: CASSFSSGTQSFEQYF
cdr3_nt: TGTGCCAGCAGCTTTTCTAGCGGGACCCAATCTTTCGAGCAGTACTTC

v_call: TRBV10-3
d_call: TRBD1
clone_size: few
j_call: TRBJ2-5
cdr3_aa: CAIRPGQGHETQYF
cdr3_nt: TGTGCCATCAGGCCGGGACAGGGGCACGAGACCCAGTACTTC

v_call: TRBV5-1
d_call: TRBD2
clone_size: many
j_call: TRBJ2-1
cdr3_aa: CASSGGLGIPYNEQFF
cdr3_nt: TGCGCCAGCAGCGGGGGACTAGGTATCCCCTACAATGAGCAGTTCTTC

v_call: TRBV5-6
d_call: TRBD1
clone_size: NA
j_call: TRBJ2-7
cdr3_aa: CASTGTGYYEQYF
cdr3_nt: TGTGCCAGCACCGGGACAGGGTACTACGAGCAGTACTTC

v_call: TRBV12-3/TRBV12-4
d_call: NA
clone_size: few
j_call: TRBJ1-6
cdr3_aa: CASTRELNSPLHF
cdr3_nt: TGTGCCAGCACCAGGGAGCTAAATTCACCCCTCCACTTT

v_call: TRBV7-6
d_call: NA
clone_size: few
j_call: TRBJ2-1
cdr3_aa: CASSLAPDSYNEQFF
cdr3_nt: TGTGCCAGCAGCTTAGCGCCAGACTCCTACAATGAGCAGTTCTTC

v_call: TRBV5-1
d_call: TRBD2
clone_size: few
j_call: TRBJ2-7
cdr3_aa: CASSLTGTSPEQYF
cdr3_nt: TGCGCCAGCAGCTTGACCGGGACTAGTCCCGAGCAGTACTTC

v_call: TRBV20-1
d_call: NA
clone_size: many
j_call: TRBJ2-5
cdr3_aa: CSAARETQYF
cdr3_nt: TGCAGTGCGGCGAGAGAGACCCAGTACTTC

v_call: TRBV20-1
d_call: TRBD2
clone_size: NA
j_call: TRBJ2-3
cdr3_aa: CSALPLAGGLNTQYF
cdr3_nt: TGCAGTGCCCTCCCACTAGCGGGAGGCCTTAATACGCAGTATTTT

v_call: TRBV6-2/TRBV6-3
d_call: NA
clone_size: few
j_call: TRBJ2-4
cdr3_aa: CASSYQQDRSLRDIQYF
cdr3_nt: TGTGCCAGCAGTTACCAACAGGACCGCTCACTCCGGGACATTCAGTACTTC

v_call: TRBV6-1
d_call: TRBD1
clone_size: many
j_call: TRBJ1-1
cdr3_aa: CASTKQGRPEAFF
cdr3_nt: TGTGCCAGCACTAAACAGGGGCGCCCTGAAGCTTTCTTT

v_call: TRBV19
d_call: NA
clone_size: NA
j_call: TRBJ2-5
cdr3_aa: CASSMGHQGGYKETQYF
cdr3_nt: TGTGCCAGTAGTATGGGTCACCAGGGGGGGTACAAAGAGACCCAGTACTTC

v_call: TRBV27
d_call: TRBD1
clone_size: few
j_call: TRBJ1-2
cdr3_aa: CASSGTGGFNYGYTF
cdr3_nt: TGTGCCAGCAGCGGGACAGGGGGCTTTAACTATGGCTACACCTTC

v_call: TRBV5-5
d_call: NA
clone_size: NA
j_call: TRBJ1-1
cdr3_aa: CASSPTPNTEAFF
cdr3_nt: TGTGCCAGCAGCCCTACACCGAACACTGAAGCTTTCTTT

v_call: TRBV5-8
d_call: NA
clone_size: NA
j_call: TRBJ1-2
cdr3_aa: CASNGQNYGYTF
cdr3_nt: TGTGCCAGCAATGGTCAGAACTATGGCTACACCTTC

v_call: TRBV4-1
d_call: TRBD1
clone_size: NA
j_call: TRBJ2-1
cdr3_aa: CASSTTGTGGDEQFF
cdr3_nt: TGCGCCAGCAGCACGACCGGGACAGGGGGCGATGAGCAGTTCTTC

v_call: TRBV12-3/TRBV12-4
d_call: NA
clone_size: few
j_call: TRBJ1-1
cdr3_aa: CASSLTARGEAFF
cdr3_nt: TGTGCCAGCAGTTTGACCGCCAGGGGAGAAGCTTTCTTT

v_call: TRBV12-3/TRBV12-4
d_call: NA
clone_size: NA
j_call: TRBJ2-2
cdr3_aa: CASSFSRVTGELFF
cdr3_nt: TGTGCCAGCAGTTTCAGCAGGGTTACCGGGGAGCTGTTTTTT

v_call: TRBV3-1
d_call: NA
clone_size: NA
j_call: TRBJ2-1
cdr3_aa: CASSQRWEQFF
cdr3_nt: TGTGCCAGCAGCCAACGTTGGGAGCAGTTCTTC